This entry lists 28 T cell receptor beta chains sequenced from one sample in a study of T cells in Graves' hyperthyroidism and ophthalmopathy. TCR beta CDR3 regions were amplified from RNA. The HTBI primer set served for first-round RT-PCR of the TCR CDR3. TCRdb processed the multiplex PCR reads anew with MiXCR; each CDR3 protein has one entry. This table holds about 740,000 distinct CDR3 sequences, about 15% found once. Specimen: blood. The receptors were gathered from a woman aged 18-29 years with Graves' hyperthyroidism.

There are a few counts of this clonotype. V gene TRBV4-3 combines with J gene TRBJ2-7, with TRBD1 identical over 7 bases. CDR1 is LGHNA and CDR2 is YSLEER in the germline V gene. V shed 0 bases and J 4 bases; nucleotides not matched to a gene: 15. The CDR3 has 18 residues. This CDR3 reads CASSQDQWGTEGSYEQYF. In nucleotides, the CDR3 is TGCGCCAGCAGCCAAGATCAGTGGGGGACAGAAGGCTCTTACGAGCAGTACTTC.

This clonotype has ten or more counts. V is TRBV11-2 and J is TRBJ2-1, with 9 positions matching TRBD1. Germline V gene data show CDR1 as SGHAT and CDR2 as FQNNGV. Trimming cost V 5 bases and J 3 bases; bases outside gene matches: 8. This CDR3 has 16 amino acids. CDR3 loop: CASSRPGTGYYNEQFF. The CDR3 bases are TGTGCCAGCAGCCGCCCCGGGACAGGGTACTACAATGAGCAGTTCTTC.

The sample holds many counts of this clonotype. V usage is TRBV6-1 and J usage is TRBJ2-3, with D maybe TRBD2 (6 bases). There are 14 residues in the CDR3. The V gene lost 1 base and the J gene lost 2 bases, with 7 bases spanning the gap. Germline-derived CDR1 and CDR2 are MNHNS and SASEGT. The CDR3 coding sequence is TGTGCCAGCAGTGAAGTAGCGGACACAGATACGCAGTATTTT. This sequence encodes CASSEVADTDTQYF.

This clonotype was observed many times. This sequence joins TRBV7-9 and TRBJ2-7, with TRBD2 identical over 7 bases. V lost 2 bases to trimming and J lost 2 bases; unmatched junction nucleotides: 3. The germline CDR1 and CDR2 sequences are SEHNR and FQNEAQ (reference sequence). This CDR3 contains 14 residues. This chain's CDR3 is CASSLNGLAYEQYF. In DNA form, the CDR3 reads TGTGCCAGCAGCTTAAACGGACTAGCCTACGAGCAGTACTTC.

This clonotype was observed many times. The DNA of the CDR3 is TGTGCCTGGAGTGTACGAGCAACAGCTGGCAATCAGCCCCAGCATTTT. Translation gives CAWSVRATAGNQPQHF. The chain has TRBV30 and TRBJ1-5, with unresolved D. Looked up from germline, CDR1 is GTSNPN and CDR2 is SVGIG (reference sequence). The CDR3 sequence is 16 residues long. V lost 0 bases and J lost 2, with 14 bases in between.

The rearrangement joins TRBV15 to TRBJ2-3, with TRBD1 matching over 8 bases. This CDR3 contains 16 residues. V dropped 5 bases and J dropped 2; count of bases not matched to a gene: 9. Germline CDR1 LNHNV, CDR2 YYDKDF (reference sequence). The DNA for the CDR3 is TGTGCCACCAGCGGACAGGGAAAGAGGGCCACAGATACGCAGTATTTT. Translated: CATSGQGKRATDTQYF.

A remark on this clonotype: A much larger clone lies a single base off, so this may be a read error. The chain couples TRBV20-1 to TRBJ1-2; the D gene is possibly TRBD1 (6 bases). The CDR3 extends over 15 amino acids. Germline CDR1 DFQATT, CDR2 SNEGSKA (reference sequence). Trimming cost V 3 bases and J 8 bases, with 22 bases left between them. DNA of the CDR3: TGCAGTGCTAGGGGAGAATGCGCAGGGGCGCGGGGCTACACCTTC. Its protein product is CSARGECAGARGYTF.

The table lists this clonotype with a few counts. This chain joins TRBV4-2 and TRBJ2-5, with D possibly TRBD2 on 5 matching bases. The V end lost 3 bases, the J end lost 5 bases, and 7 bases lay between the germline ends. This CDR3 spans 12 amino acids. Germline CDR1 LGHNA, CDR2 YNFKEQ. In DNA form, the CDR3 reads TGTGCCAGCAGCCATAGCGTGGAGACCCAGTACTTC. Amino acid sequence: CASSHSVETQYF.

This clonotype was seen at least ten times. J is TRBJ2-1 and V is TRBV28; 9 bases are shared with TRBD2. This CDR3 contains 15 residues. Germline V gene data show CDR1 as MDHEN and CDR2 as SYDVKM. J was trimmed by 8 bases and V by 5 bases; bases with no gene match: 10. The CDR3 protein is CASSPLRGRVDEQFF. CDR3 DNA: TGTGCCAGCAGTCCCTTGCGCGGGAGGGTCGATGAGCAGTTCTTC.

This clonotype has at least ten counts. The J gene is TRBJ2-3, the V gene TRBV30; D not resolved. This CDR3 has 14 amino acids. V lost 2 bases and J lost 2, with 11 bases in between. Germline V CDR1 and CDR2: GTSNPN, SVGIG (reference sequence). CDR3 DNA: TGTGCCTGGAGTCCGACGAGCCCCACAGATACGCAGTATTTT. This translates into CAWSPTSPTDTQYF.

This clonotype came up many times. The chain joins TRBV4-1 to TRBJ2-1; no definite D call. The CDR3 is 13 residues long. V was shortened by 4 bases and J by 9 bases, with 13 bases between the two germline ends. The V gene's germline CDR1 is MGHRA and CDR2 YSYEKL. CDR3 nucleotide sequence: TGCGCCAGCAGCCGTAGCCCTAACGGTGAGCAGTTCTTC. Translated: CASSRSPNGEQFF.

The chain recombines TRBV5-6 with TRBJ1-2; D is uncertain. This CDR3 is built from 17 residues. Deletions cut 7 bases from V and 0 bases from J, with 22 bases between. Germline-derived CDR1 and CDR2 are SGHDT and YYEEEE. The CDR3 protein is CASASVIWGGTNYGYTF. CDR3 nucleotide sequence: TGTGCCAGCGCTTCGGTTATATGGGGTGGGACTAACTATGGCTACACCTTC.

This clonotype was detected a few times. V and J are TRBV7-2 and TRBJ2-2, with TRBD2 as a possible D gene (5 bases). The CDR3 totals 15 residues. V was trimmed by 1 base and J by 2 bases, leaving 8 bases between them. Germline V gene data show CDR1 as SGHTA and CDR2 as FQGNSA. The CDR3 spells CASSLERSNTGELFF. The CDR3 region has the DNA TGTGCCAGCAGCTTAGAGCGGAGCAACACCGGGGAGCTGTTTTTT.

The CDR3 region is CASSQGARVEQYF. In DNA, the CDR3 is TGTGCCAGCAGCCAAGGGGCCAGGGTGGAGCAGTACTTC. The chain couples TRBV14 to TRBJ2-7, with D perhaps matching TRBD1 (5 bases). The CDR3 totals 13 residues. Trimming took 1 base from V and 7 from J, leaving 11 bases between them. Germline CDR1 reads SGHDN; CDR2 reads FVKESK.

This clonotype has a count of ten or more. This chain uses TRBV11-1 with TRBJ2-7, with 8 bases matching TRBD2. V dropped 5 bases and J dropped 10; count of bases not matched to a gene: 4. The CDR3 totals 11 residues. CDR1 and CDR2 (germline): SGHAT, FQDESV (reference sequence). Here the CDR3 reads CASSRLARQYF. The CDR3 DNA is TGTGCCAGCAGCCGACTAGCGCGACAGTACTTC.

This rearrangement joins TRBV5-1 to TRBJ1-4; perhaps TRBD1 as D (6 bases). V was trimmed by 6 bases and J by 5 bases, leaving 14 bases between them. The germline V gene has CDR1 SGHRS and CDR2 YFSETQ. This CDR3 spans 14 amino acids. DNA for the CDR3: TGCGCCAGCAACGAAGGGGGAGGGAATGAAAAACTGTTTTTT. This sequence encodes CASNEGGGNEKLFF.

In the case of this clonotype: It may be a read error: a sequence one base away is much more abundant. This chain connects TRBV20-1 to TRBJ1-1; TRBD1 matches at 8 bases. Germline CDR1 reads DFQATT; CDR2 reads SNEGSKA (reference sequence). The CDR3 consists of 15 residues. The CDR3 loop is CGARDLGTGNTEAFF. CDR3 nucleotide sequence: TGCGGTGCTAGAGATCTAGGGACAGGGAACACTGAAGCTTTCTTT.

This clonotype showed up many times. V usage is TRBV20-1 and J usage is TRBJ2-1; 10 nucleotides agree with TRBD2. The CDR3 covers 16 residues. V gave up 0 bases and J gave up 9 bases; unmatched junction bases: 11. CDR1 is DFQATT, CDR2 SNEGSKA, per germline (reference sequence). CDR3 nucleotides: TGCAGTGCTAGAGAGTCGGCTAGCGGGAGTCACAGTGAGCAGTTCTTC. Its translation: CSARESASGSHSEQFF.

CDR3 bases: TGTGCCAGCAGTATAGACAGGGCCAGCTCACCCCTCCACTTT. It yields the protein CASSIDRASSPLHF. J is TRBJ1-6 and V is TRBV25-1; 7 nucleotides line up with TRBD1. This CDR3 is built from 14 residues. The germline V gene has CDR1 MGHDK and CDR2 SYGVNS. Unmatched junction bases numbered 8, after V lost 5 bases and J lost 10 bases.

The CDR3 DNA follows: TGTGCCAGCAGTTCAGGACTAGCGGGAGGTAATGAGCAGTACTTC. Amino acids: CASSSGLAGGNEQYF. The chain recombines TRBV6-5 with TRBJ2-1; TRBD2 aligns across 14 bases. TRBJ2-7 matches the DNA end more closely, so the J call is doubtful. Germline V gene lookup returns CDR1 MNHEY and CDR2 SVGAGI. The length of the CDR3 is 15 residues.

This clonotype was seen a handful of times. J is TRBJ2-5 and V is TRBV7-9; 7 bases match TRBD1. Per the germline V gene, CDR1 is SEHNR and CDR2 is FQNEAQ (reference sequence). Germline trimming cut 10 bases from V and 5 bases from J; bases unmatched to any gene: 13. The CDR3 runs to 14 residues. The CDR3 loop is CATETGLVTETQYF. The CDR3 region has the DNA TGTGCCACAGAGACAGGGCTAGTGACTGAGACCCAGTACTTC.

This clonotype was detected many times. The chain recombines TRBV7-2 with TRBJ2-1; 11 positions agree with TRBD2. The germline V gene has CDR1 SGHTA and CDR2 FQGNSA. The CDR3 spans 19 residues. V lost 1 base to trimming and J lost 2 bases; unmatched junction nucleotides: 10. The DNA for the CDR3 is TGTGCCAGCAGCTTAGTCGGTAGCGGGAGGGCTGGGGCCTACAATGAGCAGTTCTTC. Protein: CASSLVGSGRAGAYNEQFF.

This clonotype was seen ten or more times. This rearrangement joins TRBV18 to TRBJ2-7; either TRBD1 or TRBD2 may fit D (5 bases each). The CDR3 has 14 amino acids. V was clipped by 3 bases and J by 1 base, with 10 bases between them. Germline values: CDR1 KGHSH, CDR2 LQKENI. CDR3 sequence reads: CASSPWDGSYEQYF. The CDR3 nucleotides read TGTGCCAGCTCACCTTGGGACGGGTCCTACGAGCAGTACTTC.

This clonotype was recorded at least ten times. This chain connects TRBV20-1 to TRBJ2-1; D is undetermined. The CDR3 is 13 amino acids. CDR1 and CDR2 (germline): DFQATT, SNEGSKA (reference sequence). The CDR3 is CSQTRDSYNEQFF. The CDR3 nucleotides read TGCAGCCAGACAAGAGACTCCTACAATGAGCAGTTCTTC.

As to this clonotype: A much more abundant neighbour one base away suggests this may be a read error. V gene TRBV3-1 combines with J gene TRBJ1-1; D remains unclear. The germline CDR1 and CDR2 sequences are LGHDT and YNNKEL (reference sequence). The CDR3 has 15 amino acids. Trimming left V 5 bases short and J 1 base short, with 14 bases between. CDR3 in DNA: TGTGCCAGCAGCTGCTCCGGGGTGGCGAACACTGAAGCTTTCTTT. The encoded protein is CASSCSGVANTEAFF.

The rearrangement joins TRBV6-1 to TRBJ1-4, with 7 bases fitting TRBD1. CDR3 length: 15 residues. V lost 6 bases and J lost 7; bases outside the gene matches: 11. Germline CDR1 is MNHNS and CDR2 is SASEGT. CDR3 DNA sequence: TGTGCCAGCAGCCCCCAGACAGGGAAGGTTGAAAAACTGTTTTTT. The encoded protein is CASSPQTGKVEKLFF.

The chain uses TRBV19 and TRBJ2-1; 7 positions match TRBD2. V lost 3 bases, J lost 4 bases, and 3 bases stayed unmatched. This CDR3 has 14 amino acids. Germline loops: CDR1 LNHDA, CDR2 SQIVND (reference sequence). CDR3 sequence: CASSMRERYNEQFF. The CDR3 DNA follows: TGTGCCAGTAGTATGCGGGAGAGGTACAATGAGCAGTTCTTC.

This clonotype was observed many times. The CDR3 coding sequence is TGTGCCAGCTCACGATCGGGACAGAACACTGAAGCTTTCTTT. It codes for CASSRSGQNTEAFF. The chain uses TRBV18 and TRBJ1-1, with D perhaps matching TRBD1 (6 bases). The germline gives CDR1 KGHSH, CDR2 LQKENI. The CDR3 is 14 amino acids. The ends were cut back, 4 bases at V and 1 base at J, with 10 bases in the middle.